The rows below give T cell receptor beta chains drawn from one sample of a study of blood T cell repertoires in COVID-19. TCRdb's table, derived via immunoSEQ multiplex PCR, lists solely in-frame clones and lacks some. Found here are approximately 320,000 clones, approximately 88% of them singletons; the top ten hold just under 9%. Sequenced: PBMCs or T cells enriched from blood (not recorded which). Receptors originate from a woman under 30 who had recovered from COVID-19. The CDR3 runs from the conserved cysteine through the conserved F or W. Fields, in order: D gene, J gene, clone size, V gene, CDR3 protein, CDR3 DNA. D genes are given only for firm matches. A row's size may be missing; if present it is once, few, many or a size class.

NA | TRBJ2-7 | NA | TRBV7-9 | CASSLVRDSYEQYF | TGTGCCAGCAGCTTAGTGAGGGACTCCTACGAGCAGTACTTC
NA | TRBJ1-4 | medium-sized | TRBV9 | CASSVAPGVGEKLFF | TGTGCCAGCAGCGTAGCCCCAGGGGTAGGTGAAAAACTGTTTTTT
TRBD1 | TRBJ1-5 | few | TRBV2 | CASSPDRARGNQPQHF | TGTGCCAGCAGCCCAGACAGGGCCCGGGGCAATCAGCCCCAGCATTTT
TRBD1 | TRBJ2-3 | NA | TRBV19 | CASSPTGVGDTQYF | TGTGCCAGTAGCCCCACAGGGGTCGGAGATACGCAGTATTTT
TRBD2 | TRBJ2-1 | once | TRBV19 | CASSVTLAGSYNEQFF | TGTGCCAGTAGTGTGACTTTAGCGGGGAGTTACAATGAGCAGTTCTTC
NA | TRBJ1-6 | once | TRBV27 | CASSKSLGGIGSPLHF | TGTGCCAGCAGCAAGTCCCTCGGGGGAATTGGTTCACCCCTCCACTTT
NA | TRBJ1-1 | NA | TRBV7-7 | CASSPVLTTENTEAFF | TGTGCCAGCAGCCCCGTCCTAACGACAGAGAACACTGAAGCTTTCTTT
TRBD2 | TRBJ2-1 | NA | TRBV7-2 | CASKRTLAGDYNEQFF | TGTGCCAGCAAACGCACCCTAGCGGGGGACTACAATGAGCAGTTCTTC
TRBD2 | TRBJ2-3 | NA | TRBV6-5 | CASKKGLAGVDTQYF | TGTGCCAGCAAGAAGGGCCTAGCGGGGGTAGATACGCAGTATTTT
TRBD2 | TRBJ2-5 | NA | TRBV4-2 | CASSPLLAGGLGQETQYF | TGTGCCAGCAGCCCCCTATTAGCGGGAGGGTTAGGACAAGAGACCCAGTACTTC
NA | TRBJ1-3 | NA | TRBV6-5 | CASSPAGLSGNTIYF | TGTGCCAGCAGTCCGGCGGGCCTCTCTGGAAACACCATATATTTT
NA | TRBJ1-2 | NA | TRBV24-1 | CATSSGGEIYGYTF | TGTGCCACCAGTAGCGGGGGGGAAATCTATGGCTACACCTTC
NA | TRBJ1-1 | few | TRBV7-2 | CASTREWNTEAFF | TGTGCCAGCACCCGAGAGTGGAACACTGAAGCTTTCTTT
NA | TRBJ2-3 | NA | TRBV9 | CASANPLGSGTDTQYF | TGTGCCAGTGCAAACCCCCTTGGTTCGGGAACAGATACGCAGTATTTT
TRBD1 | TRBJ1-5 | NA | TRBV10-1 | CASSHLSPDRGGNSNQPQHF | TGCGCCAGCAGTCATCTCAGCCCGGACAGGGGCGGCAATAGCAATCAGCCCCAGCATTTT
NA | TRBJ1-1 | NA | TRBV7-9 | CASSTQGRHEAFF | TGTGCCAGCAGCACACAGGGTCGACATGAAGCTTTCTTT
NA | TRBJ1-5 | NA | TRBV3-1/TRBV3-2 | CASSPNGGYSNQPQHF | TGTGCCAGCAGCCCTAACGGGGGGTATAGCAATCAGCCCCAGCATTTT
NA | TRBJ1-6 | NA | TRBV30 | CAWSTARGSPLHF | TGTGCCTGGAGTACCGCGCGGGGGTCACCCCTCCACTTT
NA | TRBJ1-1 | NA | TRBV19 | CASSSALRGTLSTEAFF | TGTGCCAGTAGTAGTGCGTTGCGGGGGACCCTTAGCACTGAAGCTTTCTTT
NA | TRBJ2-7 | NA | TRBV11-2 | CASSLDLVQVAYEQYF | TGTGCCAGCAGCTTAGATCTGGTACAGGTGGCCTACGAGCAGTACTTC
TRBD1 | TRBJ1-6 | NA | TRBV5-1 | CASSRGQKDSPLHF | TGCGCCAGCAGCCGGGGACAGAAGGATTCACCCCTCCACTTT
NA | TRBJ2-2 | NA | TRBV10-3 | CAIGAGVNTGELFF | TGTGCCATCGGGGCAGGGGTCAACACCGGGGAGCTGTTTTTT
NA | TRBJ1-5 | NA | TRBV5-8 | CASSLILGDQPQHF | TGTGCCAGCAGCTTGATTCTGGGAGATCAGCCCCAGCATTTT
TRBD2 | TRBJ2-2 | few | TRBV2 | CASSETSGRASRVTGELFF | TGTGCCAGCAGCGAAACTAGCGGGAGGGCCTCTCGGGTCACCGGGGAGCTGTTTTTT
NA | TRBJ2-1 | NA | TRBV28 | CASSSLQGRGSYNEQFF | TGTGCCAGCAGTTCGCTGCAGGGGCGGGGGAGCTACAATGAGCAGTTCTTC
NA | TRBJ1-3 | once | TRBV19 | CASSIRSSGNTIYF | TGTGCCAGTAGTATACGGTCCTCTGGAAACACCATATATTTT
TRBD1 | TRBJ2-7 | once | TRBV28 | CASSSGTGNYEQYF | TGTGCCAGCAGTTCAGGGACAGGGAACTACGAGCAGTACTTC
NA | TRBJ2-1 | NA | TRBV10-3 | CAISGGGIDNEQFF | TGTGCCATCAGTGGGGGGGGCATCGACAATGAGCAGTTCTTC
TRBD2 | TRBJ2-7 | NA | TRBV29-1 | CSPYSRTSVDYEQYF | TGCAGCCCCTACTCCAGGACTAGCGTCGACTACGAGCAGTACTTC
NA | TRBJ1-2 | NA | TRBV28 | CASENLAENGYTF | TGTGCCAGCGAGAACCTGGCGGAAAATGGCTACACCTTC
NA | TRBJ2-3 | NA | TRBV2 | CASKPGSPSTDTQYF | TGTGCCAGCAAGCCCGGGAGTCCTAGCACAGATACGCAGTATTTT
NA | TRBJ1-3 | NA | TRBV21-1 | CASSKSRSAGNTIYF | TGTGCCAGCAGCAAAAGCAGGTCGGCCGGAAACACCATATATTTT
TRBD2 | TRBJ2-1 | NA | TRBV9 | CASSVERGAGEQFF | TGTGCCAGCAGCGTAGAGCGGGGAGCGGGTGAGCAGTTCTTC
NA | TRBJ1-2 | NA | TRBV18 | CASSPIDSPYGYTF | TGTGCCAGCTCACCAATCGACAGTCCTTATGGCTACACCTTC
NA | TRBJ1-1 | NA | TRBV27 | CASSPTGGTEAFF | TGTGCCAGCAGTCCTACCGGGGGCACTGAAGCTTTCTTT
NA | TRBJ1-1 | NA | TRBV5-1 | CASSLEPATGGTEAFF | TGCGCCAGCAGCTTGGAGCCCGCTACTGGAGGCACTGAAGCTTTCTTT
NA | TRBJ2-7 | NA | TRBV27 | CASSRRVRWSSGYEQYF | TGTGCCAGCTCTCGACGGGTCCGGTGGAGTTCTGGTTACGAGCAGTACTTC
NA | TRBJ2-7 | NA | TRBV12-3/TRBV12-4 | CASSLVHSEQYF | TGTGCCAGCAGTTTAGTACATTCCGAGCAGTACTTC
NA | TRBJ1-2 | NA | TRBV11-1 | CASSTNGVYGYTF | TGTGCCAGCAGCACTAACGGGGTCTATGGCTACACCTTC
TRBD1 | TRBJ1-6 | NA | TRBV6-5 | CASRLGQGSSPLHF | TGTGCCAGCAGACTCGGACAGGGTAGCTCACCCCTCCACTTT
TRBD1 | TRBJ1-1 | NA | TRBV18 | CASSRDRGNTEAFF | TGTGCCAGCTCTCGGGACAGGGGAAACACTGAAGCTTTCTTT
TRBD1 | TRBJ2-2 | NA | TRBV7-3 | CASSHSQGGIGELFF | TGTGCCAGCAGCCACTCACAGGGGGGTATCGGGGAGCTGTTTTTT
NA | TRBJ2-7 | NA | TRBV6-5 | CASSWTQGPYEQYF | TGTGCCAGCAGCTGGACGCAGGGTCCCTACGAGCAGTACTTC
TRBD1 | TRBJ2-2 | once | TRBV9 | CASSIAGTGRTGELFF | TGTGCCAGCAGCATCGCCGGGACAGGGCGAACCGGGGAGCTGTTTTTT
TRBD1 | TRBJ2-1 | NA | TRBV5-1 | CASSLAQGTGVETQFF | TGCGCCAGCAGCTTGGCCCAGGGGACAGGGGTCGAGACGCAGTTCTTC
NA | TRBJ2-3 | NA | TRBV7-9 | CASSLTGSTDTQYF | TGTGCCAGCAGCTTAACCGGGAGCACAGATACGCAGTATTTT